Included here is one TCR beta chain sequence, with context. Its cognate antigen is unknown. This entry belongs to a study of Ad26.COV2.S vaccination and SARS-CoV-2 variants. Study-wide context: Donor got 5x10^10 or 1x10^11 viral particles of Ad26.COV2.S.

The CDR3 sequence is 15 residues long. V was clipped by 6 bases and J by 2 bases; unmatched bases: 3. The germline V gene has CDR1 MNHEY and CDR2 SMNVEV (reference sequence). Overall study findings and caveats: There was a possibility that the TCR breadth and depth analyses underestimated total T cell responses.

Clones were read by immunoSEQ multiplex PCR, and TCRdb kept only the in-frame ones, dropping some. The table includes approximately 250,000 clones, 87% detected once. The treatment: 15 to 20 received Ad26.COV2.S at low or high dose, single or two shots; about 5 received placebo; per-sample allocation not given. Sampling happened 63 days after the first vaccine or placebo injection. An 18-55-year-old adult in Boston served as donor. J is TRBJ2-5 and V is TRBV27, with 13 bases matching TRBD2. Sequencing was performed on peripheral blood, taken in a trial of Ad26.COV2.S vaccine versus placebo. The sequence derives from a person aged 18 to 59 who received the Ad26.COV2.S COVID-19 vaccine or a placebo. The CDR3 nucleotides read TGTGCCAGCAGCCTACTAGCGGGGGGGCAAGAGACCCAGTACTTC. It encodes CASSLLAGGQETQYF.